This T cell receptor (beta chain) was obtained from a study of blood T cell repertoires in COVID-19. Study-level information: From T cells, B-cell-depleted T cells, or PBMCs came the material, which was cDNA or gDNA.

Trimming took 4 bases from V and 4 from J, leaving 7 bases between them. The length of the CDR3 is 13 residues. As processed by the authors: Scientists estimated how many nucleated cells there were by amplifying reference gene primers. The repertoire was sequenced with immunoSEQ multiplex PCR; TCRdb's copy has only in-frame clones and lacks some. V and J calls and clone size are given by that table; D and trimming were obtained from the DNA. The repertoire consists of about 190,000 clones, with around four fifths occurring once and the leading ten covering about a fifth. Input material: peripheral blood. J is TRBJ2-2 and V is TRBV12-3 or TRBV12-4; no clear D. This clonotype was sampled from a human donor in a cohort sampled during active COVID-19. The CDR3: CASSYLSTGELFF. The CDR3 DNA sequence: TGTGCCAGCAGTTACTTGAGCACCGGGGAGCTGTTTTTT.